The clone carrying this T cell receptor (beta chain) was counted ten times or more. Its antigen is as yet unknown. This specimen comes from a study of T cell repertoires in cytomegalovirus infection. As for the study in general: A matching HLA type, together with CMV infection, was signaled by public TCR beta signatures.

This CDR3 is 12 amino acids long. V gave up 6 bases and J gave up 6 bases, with 8 bases separating them. TCRdb ran MiXCR on the reads and lists one entry per CDR3 protein. The table records roughly 120,000 distinct CDR3 sequences, 32% of them present only once. Study-wide results and caveats: The study identified carriers of CMV plus the relevant HLA from cumulative public TCR beta family frequency. The ex vivo response showed dominance by HLA-C-restricted CMV-specific TCR beta clonotypes.

The chain links TRBV12-3 or TRBV12-4 to TRBJ2-2, with D hard to call. The starting material was CD8+ T cells from cultured PBMCs, obtained from culture after CMV antigen stimulation. The source of this sequence is a human donor in good health (CMV status not recorded). Some clones in this sample may be carry-over from other donors' samples. CDR3 in DNA: TGTGCCAGCAGGGACCTACCCGGGGAGCTGTTTTTT. It specifies CASRDLPGELFF.